This TCR beta chain is drawn from a study of CD8+ T cells in alopecia areata. Comment on this clone: What it recognizes is unknown.

The CDR3 has 19 residues. V was clipped by 2 bases and J by 0 bases; unmatched bases: 13. Per the germline V gene, CDR1 is GTSNPN and CDR2 is SVGIG (reference sequence). RNA was extracted and reverse transcribed into cDNA as the sequencing template. The repertoire was sequenced with immunoSEQ multiplex PCR; TCRdb's copy has only in-frame clones and lacks some. This sample has approximately 180,000 clones, with around 60% found just once. Study observations and caveats: Many expanded lesional clones persisted during tofacitinib (in both scalp and blood). Among the 100 top clones, expanded CD8+ clones, like scalp clonality, were significantly decreased by tofacitinib.

The treatment was: oral pan-JAK inhibitor, 5-10 mg twice daily. Sorting of CD4+ and CD8+ T cells was performed on PBMCs. Sequences were derived from CD4+ T cells sorted from blood, sampled between weeks 47 and 50, from a patient treated with tofacitinib. This chain joins TRBV30 and TRBJ2-1, with TRBD2 matching 10 bases. The sequence was obtained from a human donor with alopecia areata. CDR3 residues: CAWSTKVAGGRSSYNEQFF. The CDR3 bases are TGTGCCTGGAGTACGAAGGTAGCGGGGGGTCGGAGCTCCTACAATGAGCAGTTCTTC.